This record covers a single T cell receptor beta chain. Unique molecular identifiers were incorporated during preparation of the TCRbeta library. MiXCR, run by TCRdb on the PCR reads, gives a single entry per CDR3 protein. The sample has around 960,000 distinct CDR3 sequences, around 30% seen once. The sample belongs to a study of T-cell reconstitution after alpha-beta-depleted transplantation in children. The receptor was derived from a boy in the first two years of life who had a stem cell transplant for SCID, so the T cells may come from the graft donor. The source material was PBMCs, mostly from graft donor cells, sampled 360 days after TCRalphabeta/CD19-depleted stem cell transplant.

The CDR3 protein is CASSQDRPGGEQYF. As DNA, the CDR3 is TGCGCCAGCAGCCAAGATCGGCCCGGCGGCGAGCAGTACTTC. This chain links TRBV4-1 with TRBJ2-7; D unclear. V lost 0 bases, J lost 6 bases, and 12 bases lay in between. Germline V gene sequence: CDR1 MGHRA, CDR2 YSYEKL. This CDR3 region has 14 residues.